This T cell receptor (beta chain) is drawn from a study of cytomegalovirus exposure and HLA in healthy donors. Study-wide points: Per a later analysis, HLA-associated TCR beta chains showed more clonal expansion than other, equally common TCR beta chains.

A note on this clone: Its antigen remains unidentified.

It was with 60 Vbeta and 13 Jbeta primers that the PCR ran. Profiling relied on immunoSEQ multiplex PCR, and the TCRdb table lists in-frame clones only, not all of them. Of 110,000 to 150,000 clones detected, around 67% appear once; the ten largest clones hold 4.3%. CDR1 and CDR2 from the germline V gene are SGHTA and FQGNSA. Trimming removed 4 bases from V and 6 bases from J; junction bases left unmatched: 6. There are 15 residues in the CDR3. The TCR sequence derives from a man younger than 30 in good health and CMV-seropositive. The chain carries TRBV7-2 and TRBJ2-1; 10 bases align to TRBD1. Sequenced input: PBMCs. The CDR3 spells CASSSWTGGSNEQFF. The CDR3 nucleotides read TGTGCCAGCAGCTCGTGGACAGGGGGGTCCAATGAGCAGTTCTTC.